This T cell receptor beta chain was sequenced during a study of blood T cell repertoires in COVID-19. Overall study context: The analysed material was cDNA or gDNA that came from T cells, B-cell-depleted T cells, or PBMCs.

V lost 4 bases and J lost 9; bases outside the gene matches: 10. The CDR3 is 15 residues long. Looked up from germline, CDR1 is KGHDR and CDR2 is SFDVKD. Original handling: Estimates of nucleated cell counts were drawn from the amplification of reference gene primers. The method was immunoSEQ multiplex PCR; TCRdb's version includes in-frame clones alone and lacks a portion of them. The V and J calls and clone size are taken from that table; D and trimming were inferred from the DNA. The sample carries approximately 50,000 clones, approximately 85% recorded once. Sequenced: peripheral blood. This sequence was found in a man in his sixties with acute or convalescent COVID-19. The gene calls are TRBV24-1 and TRBJ1-5, with 8 bases that match TRBD1. CDR3 amino acids: CATSDQTGASVPQHF. The CDR3 nucleotides are TGTGCCACCAGTGACCAGACAGGGGCGTCGGTGCCCCAGCATTTT.